This T cell receptor (beta chain) was observed in a study of beta chain features in type 1 diabetes. On the study more broadly: Sorted cells examined across all samples numbered 85 million to 130 million. Study-level points and caveats: Type 1 diabetes patients showed fewer insertions and more deletions at VDJ junctions. Comparison showed that naive, central memory and Treg TCRB repertoires appeared more similar among patients than among healthy donors.

This CDR3 region has 14 residues. V dropped 4 bases and J dropped 15; count of bases not matched to a gene: 9. Per germline, CDR1 SGHRS and CDR2 YFSETQ. Expressed TCRB transcripts were sequenced after all isolated RNA was converted to cDNA. Some clones are missing from TCRdb's copy, which holds only in-frame ones; the method was immunoSEQ multiplex PCR. The sample yields under 250,000 clones, 13% to 15% seen once. Comment on this clone: Its specificity is not known.

The sequence was obtained from a woman in her 40s in good health. The chain employs TRBV5-1 and TRBJ2-1; TRBD2 matches at 14 bases. The sample comprised naive CD4+ T cells from blood. CDR3 sequence: CASSMGTSGGAVFF. CDR3 coding DNA: TGCGCCAGCAGCATGGGGACTAGCGGGGGCGCGGTGTTCTTC.